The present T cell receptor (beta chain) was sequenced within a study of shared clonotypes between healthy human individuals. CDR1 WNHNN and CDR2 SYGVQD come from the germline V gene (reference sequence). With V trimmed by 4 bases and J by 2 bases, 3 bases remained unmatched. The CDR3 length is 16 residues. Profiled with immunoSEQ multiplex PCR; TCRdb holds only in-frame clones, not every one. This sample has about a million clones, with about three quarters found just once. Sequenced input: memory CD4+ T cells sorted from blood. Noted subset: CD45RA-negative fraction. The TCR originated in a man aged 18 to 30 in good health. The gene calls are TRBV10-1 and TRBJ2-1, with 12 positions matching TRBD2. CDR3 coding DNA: TGCGCCAGCAGTGCCTCTAGCGGGGGGGCCTACAATGAGCAGTTCTTC. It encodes CASSASSGGAYNEQFF.